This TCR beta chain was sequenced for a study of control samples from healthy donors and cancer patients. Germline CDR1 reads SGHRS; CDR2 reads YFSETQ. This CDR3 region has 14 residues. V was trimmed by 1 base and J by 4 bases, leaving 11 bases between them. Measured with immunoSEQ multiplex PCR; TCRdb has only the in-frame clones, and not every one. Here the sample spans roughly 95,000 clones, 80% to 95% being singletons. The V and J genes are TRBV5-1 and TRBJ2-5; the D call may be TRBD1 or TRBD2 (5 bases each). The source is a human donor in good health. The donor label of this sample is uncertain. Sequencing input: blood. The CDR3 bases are TGCGCCAGCAGCTTGCAGGGAGCCCGAGAGACCCAGTACTTC. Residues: CASSLQGARETQYF.